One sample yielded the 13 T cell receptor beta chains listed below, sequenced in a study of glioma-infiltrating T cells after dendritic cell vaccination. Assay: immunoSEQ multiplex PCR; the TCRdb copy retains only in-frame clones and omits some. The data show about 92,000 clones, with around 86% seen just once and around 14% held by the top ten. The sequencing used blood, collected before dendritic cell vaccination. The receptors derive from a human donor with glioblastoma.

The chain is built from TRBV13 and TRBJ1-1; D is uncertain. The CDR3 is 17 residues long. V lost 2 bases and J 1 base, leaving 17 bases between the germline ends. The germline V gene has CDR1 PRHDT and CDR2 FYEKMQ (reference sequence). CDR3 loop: CASSLPGELRENTEAFF. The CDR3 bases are TGTGCCAGCAGCTTACCCGGGGAACTTAGGGAGAACACTGAAGCTTTCTTT.

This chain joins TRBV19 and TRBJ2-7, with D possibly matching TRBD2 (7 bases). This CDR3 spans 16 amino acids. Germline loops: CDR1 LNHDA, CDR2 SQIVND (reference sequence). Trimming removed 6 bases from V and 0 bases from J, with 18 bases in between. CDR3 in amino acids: CASRLSGRGPSYEQYF. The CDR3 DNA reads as TGTGCCAGTAGACTCTCGGGGCGGGGGCCCTCCTACGAGCAGTACTTC.

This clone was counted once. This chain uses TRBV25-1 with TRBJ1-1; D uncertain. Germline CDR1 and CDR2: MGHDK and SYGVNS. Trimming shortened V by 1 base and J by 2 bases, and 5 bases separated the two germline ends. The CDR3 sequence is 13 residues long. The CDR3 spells CASSESGNTEAFF. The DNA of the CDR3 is TGTGCCAGCAGTGAATCGGGTAACACTGAAGCTTTCTTT.

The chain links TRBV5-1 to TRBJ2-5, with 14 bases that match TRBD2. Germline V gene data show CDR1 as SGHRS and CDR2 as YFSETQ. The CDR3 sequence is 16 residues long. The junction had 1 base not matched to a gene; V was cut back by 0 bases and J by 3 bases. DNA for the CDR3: TGCGCCAGCAGCTTGGGGGGACTAGCGGGGGAAGAGACCCAGTACTTC. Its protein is CASSLGGLAGEETQYF.

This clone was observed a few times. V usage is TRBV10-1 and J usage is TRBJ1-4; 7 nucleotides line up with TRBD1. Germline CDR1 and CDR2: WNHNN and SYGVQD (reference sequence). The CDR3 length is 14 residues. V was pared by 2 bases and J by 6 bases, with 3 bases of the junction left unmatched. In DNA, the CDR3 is TGCGCCAGCAGTGAGAGAGGGGGCGATGAAAAACTGTTTTTT. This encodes CASSERGGDEKLFF.

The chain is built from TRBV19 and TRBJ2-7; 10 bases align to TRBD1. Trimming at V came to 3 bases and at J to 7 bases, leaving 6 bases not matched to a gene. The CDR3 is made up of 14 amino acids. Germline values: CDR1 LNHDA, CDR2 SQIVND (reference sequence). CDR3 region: CASSIDRGRREQYF. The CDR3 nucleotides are TGTGCCAGTAGTATCGACAGGGGGCGGCGAGAGCAGTACTTC.

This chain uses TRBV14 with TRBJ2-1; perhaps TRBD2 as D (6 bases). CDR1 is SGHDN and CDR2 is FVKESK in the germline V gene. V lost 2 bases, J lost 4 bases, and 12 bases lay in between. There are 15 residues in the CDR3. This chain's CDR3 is CASSQPSGPYNEQFF. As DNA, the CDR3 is TGTGCCAGCAGCCAACCCAGCGGGCCGTACAATGAGCAGTTCTTC.

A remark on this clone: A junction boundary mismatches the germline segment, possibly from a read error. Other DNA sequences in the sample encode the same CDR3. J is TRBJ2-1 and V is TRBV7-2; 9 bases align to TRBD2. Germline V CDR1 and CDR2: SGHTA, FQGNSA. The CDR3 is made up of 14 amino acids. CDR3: CASIEREDYNEQFF. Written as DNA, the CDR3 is TGTGCCAGCATCGAGCGGGAGGATTACAATGAGCAATTCTTC. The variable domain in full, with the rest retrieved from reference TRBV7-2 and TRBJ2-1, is GAGVSQSPSNKVTEKGKDVELRCDPISGHTALYWYRQSLGQGLEFLIYFQGNSAPDKSGLPSDRFSAERTGGSVSTLTIQRTQQEDSAVYLCASIEREDYNEQFFGPGTRLTVL.

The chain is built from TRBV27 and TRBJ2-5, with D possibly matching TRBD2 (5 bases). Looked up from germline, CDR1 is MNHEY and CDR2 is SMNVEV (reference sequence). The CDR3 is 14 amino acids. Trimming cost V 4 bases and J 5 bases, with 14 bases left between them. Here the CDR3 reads CASSSRVGVETQYF. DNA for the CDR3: TGTGCCAGCAGTTCGCGGGTTGGTGTTGAGACCCAGTACTTC.

The CDR3 loop reads CASSQDKGVALDTQYF. In DNA form, the CDR3 reads TGCGCCAGCAGCCAAGATAAGGGAGTTGCACTGGATACGCAGTATTTT. This chain connects TRBV4-3 to TRBJ2-3; possibly TRBD2 for D (5 bases). Germline values: CDR1 LGHNA, CDR2 YSLEER. The V and J ends lost 0 bases and 6 bases respectively, with 16 bases between them. The CDR3 sequence is 16 residues long.

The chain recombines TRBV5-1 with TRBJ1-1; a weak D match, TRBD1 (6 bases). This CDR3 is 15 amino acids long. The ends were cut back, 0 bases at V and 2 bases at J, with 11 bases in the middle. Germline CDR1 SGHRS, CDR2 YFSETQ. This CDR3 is CASSLAGGLNTEAFF. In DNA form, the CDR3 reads TGCGCCAGCAGCTTGGCCGGGGGGCTCAACACTGAAGCTTTCTTT.

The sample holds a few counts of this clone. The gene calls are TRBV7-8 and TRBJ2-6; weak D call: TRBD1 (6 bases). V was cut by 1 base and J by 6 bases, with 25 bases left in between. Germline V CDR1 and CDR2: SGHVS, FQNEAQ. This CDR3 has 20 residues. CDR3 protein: CASSLVSPGHLLELANVLTF. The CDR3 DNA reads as TGTGCCAGCAGCTTAGTATCCCCGGGACACCTACTCGAACTGGCCAACGTCCTGACTTTC.

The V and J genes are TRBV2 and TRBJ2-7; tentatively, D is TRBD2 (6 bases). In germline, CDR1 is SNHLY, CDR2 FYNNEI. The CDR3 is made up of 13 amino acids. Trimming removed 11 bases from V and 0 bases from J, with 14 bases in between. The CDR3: CADGTASSYEQYF. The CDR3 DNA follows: TGTGCCGACGGGACTGCTAGCTCCTACGAGCAGTACTTC.